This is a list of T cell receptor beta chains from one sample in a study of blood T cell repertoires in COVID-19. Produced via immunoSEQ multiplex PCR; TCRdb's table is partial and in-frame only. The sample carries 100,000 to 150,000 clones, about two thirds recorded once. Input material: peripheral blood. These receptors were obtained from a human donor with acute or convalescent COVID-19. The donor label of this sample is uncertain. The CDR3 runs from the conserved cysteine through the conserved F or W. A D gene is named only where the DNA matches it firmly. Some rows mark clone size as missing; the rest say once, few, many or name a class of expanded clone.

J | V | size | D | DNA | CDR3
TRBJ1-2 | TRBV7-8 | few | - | TGTGCCAGCAGCTTAGGCTACGGGACAAGTAACCTATATGGCTACACCTTC | CASSLGYGTSNLYGYTF
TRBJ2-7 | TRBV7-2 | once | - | TGTGCCAGCAGCCTGGACAGTATTAACTACGAGCAGTACTTC | CASSLDSINYEQYF
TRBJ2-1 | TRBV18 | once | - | TGTGCCAGCTCACCAGTCGATGAGCAGTTCTTC | CASSPVDEQFF
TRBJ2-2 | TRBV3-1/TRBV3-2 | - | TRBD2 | TGTGCCAGCAGCCAAGCCTGGCGGGGGGGCATCACCGGGGAGCTGTTTTTT | CASSQAWRGGITGELFF
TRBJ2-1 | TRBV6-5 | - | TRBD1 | TGTGCCAGCAGTAACTCCCCGACAGGGGATGAGCAGTTCTTC | CASSNSPTGDEQFF
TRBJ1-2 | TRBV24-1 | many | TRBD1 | TGTGCCACCAGTGAATGGACAGGGCATGGCTACACCTTC | CATSEWTGHGYTF
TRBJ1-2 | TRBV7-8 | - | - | TGTGCCAGCAGCTTAGTTGGGGCCGAGATTTATGGCTACACCTTC | CASSLVGAEIYGYTF
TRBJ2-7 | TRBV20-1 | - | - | TGCAGTGCTAGTTGGCAGTCCTACGAGCAGTACTTC | CSASWQSYEQYF
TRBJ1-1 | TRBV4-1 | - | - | TGCGCCAGCAGCCAGGCCACGGGGAGGACTGAAGCTTTCTTT | CASSQATGRTEAFF
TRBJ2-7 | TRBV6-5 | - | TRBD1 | TGTGCCAGCAGTTATCCGGGACAGGGCCTCCCTTACGAGCAGTACTTC | CASSYPGQGLPYEQYF
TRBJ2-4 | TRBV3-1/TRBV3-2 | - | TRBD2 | TGTGCCAGCAGCCCGCCCCTACTAAGCGGGGGTGGTCAGTACTTC | CASSPPLLSGGGQYF
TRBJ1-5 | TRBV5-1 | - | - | TGCGCCAGCAGCTTGGACGGACAGCCGAATCAGCCCCAGCATTTT | CASSLDGQPNQPQHF
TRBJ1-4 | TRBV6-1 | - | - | TGTGCCAGCAGCTGGACGGGGGAAAAACTGTTTTTT | CASSWTGEKLFF
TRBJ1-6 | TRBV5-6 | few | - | TGTGCCAGCAGCTTGATCGGGGTAAGGAATTCACCCCTCCACTTT | CASSLIGVRNSPLHF
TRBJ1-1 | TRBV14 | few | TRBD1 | TGTGCCAGCAGCCAAGATTCGTGGACAGGCATGAACACTGAAGCTTTCTTT | CASSQDSWTGMNTEAFF
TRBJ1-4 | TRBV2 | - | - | TGTGCCAGCACATTCGGGAGGAGGACAACTAATGAAAAACTGTTTTTT | CASTFGRRTTNEKLFF
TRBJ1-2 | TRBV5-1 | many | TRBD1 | TGCGCCAGCAGCCCCTCGGGGACAGGAGGCGCCTATGGCTACACCTTC | CASSPSGTGGAYGYTF
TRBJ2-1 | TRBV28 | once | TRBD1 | TGTGCCAGCAGTTCCCCGGGACAGGTTAACAATGAGCAGTTCTTC | CASSSPGQVNNEQFF
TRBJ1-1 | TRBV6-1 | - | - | TGTGCCAGCAGTGAAGTCCCGGACACTGAAGCTTTCTTT | CASSEVPDTEAFF
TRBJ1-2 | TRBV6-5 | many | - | TGTGCCAGCAGTCCAACACAGGGCTCCGTTAGGGGCTACACCTTC | CASSPTQGSVRGYTF
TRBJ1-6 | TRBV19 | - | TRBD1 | TGTGCCAGTAGTCACAGGGGTGATTCACCCCTCCACTTT | CASSHRGDSPLHF
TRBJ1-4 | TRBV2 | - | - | TGTGCCAGCAAAACAGCCAATGAAAAACTGTTTTTT | CASKTANEKLFF
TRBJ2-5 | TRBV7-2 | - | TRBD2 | TGTGCCAGCAGCTTAATGGGCGGGGGGGTTCAAGAGACCCAGTACTTC | CASSLMGGGVQETQYF
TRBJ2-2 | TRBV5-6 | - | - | TGTGCCAGCAGCTTGGCCGCGTGGGGCTCGTACACCGGGGAGCTGTTTTTT | CASSLAAWGSYTGELFF
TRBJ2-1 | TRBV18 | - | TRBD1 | TGTGCCAGCTCACCACCGGTGCCGGGGACAGGGAACGAGCAGTTCTTC | CASSPPVPGTGNEQFF
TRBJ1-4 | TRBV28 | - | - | TGTGCCAGCACGCCCCATCCAGGGGAACGACTGTTTTTT | CASTPHPGERLFF
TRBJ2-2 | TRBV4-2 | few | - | TGTGCCAGCAGCCACGAGCAACCGGCAGGGCCCGCCGGGGAGCTGTTTTTT | CASSHEQPAGPAGELFF
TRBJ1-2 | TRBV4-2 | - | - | TGTGCCAGCAGCCAAGATGTGGAGAGTATCTATGGCTACACCTTC | CASSQDVESIYGYTF
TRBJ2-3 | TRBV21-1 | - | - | TGTGCCAGCAGCAACAGGGATTATCCAGATACGCAGTATTTT | CASSNRDYPDTQYF
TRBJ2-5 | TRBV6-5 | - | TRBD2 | TGTGCCAGCAGTTTTGGGGGGGGGAACTTTGGTCGGACCCAGTACTTC | CASSFGGGNFGRTQYF
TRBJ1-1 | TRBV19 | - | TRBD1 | TGTGCCAGTAGTATCGAACGGGACAGGGCAACTACTGAAGCTTTCTTT | CASSIERDRATTEAFF
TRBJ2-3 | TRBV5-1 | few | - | TGCGCCAGCACCCCCGAGGGGGATCTAAACACAGATACGCAGTATTTT | CASTPEGDLNTDTQYF
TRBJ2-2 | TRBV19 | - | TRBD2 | TGTGCCAGTAGTACAGCGGGGGGGAACACCGGGGAGCTGTTTTTT | CASSTAGGNTGELFF
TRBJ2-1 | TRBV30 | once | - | TGTGCCTGGAGTGTAACCCTTTCGCGCGGGGAAAATGAGCAGTTCTTC | CAWSVTLSRGENEQFF
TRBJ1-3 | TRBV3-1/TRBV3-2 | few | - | TGTGCCAGCAGACGCGAAGGGAGCTCTGGAAACACCATATATTTT | CASRREGSSGNTIYF
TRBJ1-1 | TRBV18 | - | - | TGTGCCAGCTCATCGGGGTTTTTGGGCACTGAAGCTTTCTTT | CASSSGFLGTEAFF
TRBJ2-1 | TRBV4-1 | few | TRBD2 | TGCGCCAGCAGCCAAGTACCGGGCGGGGGGACCTACAATGAGCAGTTCTTC | CASSQVPGGGTYNEQFF
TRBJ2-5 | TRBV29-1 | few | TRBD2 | TGCAGCGCCGGGGGGGGATCTGAGACCCAGTACTTC | CSAGGGSETQYF
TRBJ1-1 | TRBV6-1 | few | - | TGTGCCAGCAGTGAAGGATATGGGGCCTCAAACACTGAAGCTTTCTTT | CASSEGYGASNTEAFF
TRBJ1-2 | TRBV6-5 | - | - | TGTGCCAGCAGACGACTAGGAGGGGCTGGTGGCTACACCTTC | CASRRLGGAGGYTF
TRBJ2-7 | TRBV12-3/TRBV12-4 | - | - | TGTGCCAGCAGCATGGGACAAATCCACGAGCAGTACTTC | CASSMGQIHEQYF
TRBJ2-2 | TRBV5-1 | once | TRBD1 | TGCGCCAGCAGCTTGGGAGCAAACAGGGGCACCGGGGAGCTGTTTTTT | CASSLGANRGTGELFF
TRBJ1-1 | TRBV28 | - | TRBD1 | TGTGCCAGCATCCCACAGGGGCTGGGGAACACTGAAGCTTTCTTT | CASIPQGLGNTEAFF
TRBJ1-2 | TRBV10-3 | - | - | TGTGCCATCAGGGCGGCTTCTAACTATGGCTACACCTTC | CAIRAASNYGYTF
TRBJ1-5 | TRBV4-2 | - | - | TGTGCCAGCAGCCAAGATGGCAGCTCCCGCGGGCCCCAGCATTTT | CASSQDGSSRGPQHF
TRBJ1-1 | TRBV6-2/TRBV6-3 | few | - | TGTGCCAGCAGTTCCAGGGATAACACTGAAGCTTTCTTT | CASSSRDNTEAFF
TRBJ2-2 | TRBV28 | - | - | TGTGCCAGCAGTTTAATAACCCAGGCTACCGGGGAGCTGTTTTTT | CASSLITQATGELFF
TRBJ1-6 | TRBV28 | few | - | TGTGCCAGCAGGCCCGGGGGGGGCTCCTATAATTCACCCCTCCACTTT | CASRPGGGSYNSPLHF
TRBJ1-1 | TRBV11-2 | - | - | TGTGCCAGCAGCCCCGGGAGGATGAACACTGAAGCTTTCTTT | CASSPGRMNTEAFF
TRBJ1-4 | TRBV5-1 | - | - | TGCGCCAGCAGCTTAAACCCAGGGAGGGAGGATGAAAAACTGTTTTTT | CASSLNPGREDEKLFF
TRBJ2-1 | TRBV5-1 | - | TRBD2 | TGCGCCAGCAGCTTGACTAGCGGGAACAATGAGCAGTTCTTC | CASSLTSGNNEQFF
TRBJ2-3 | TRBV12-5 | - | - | TGTGCTAGTGGTTCAGGGTTGTACACAGATACGCAGTATTTT | CASGSGLYTDTQYF
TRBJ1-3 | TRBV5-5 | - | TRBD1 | TGTGCCAGCAGCTGGGCAGCAGGGGGCTCTGGAAACACCATATATTTT | CASSWAAGGSGNTIYF
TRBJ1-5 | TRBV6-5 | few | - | TGTGCCAGCAGCGAGGGGGGGGCGCGGGGTCAGCCCCAGCATTTT | CASSEGGARGQPQHF